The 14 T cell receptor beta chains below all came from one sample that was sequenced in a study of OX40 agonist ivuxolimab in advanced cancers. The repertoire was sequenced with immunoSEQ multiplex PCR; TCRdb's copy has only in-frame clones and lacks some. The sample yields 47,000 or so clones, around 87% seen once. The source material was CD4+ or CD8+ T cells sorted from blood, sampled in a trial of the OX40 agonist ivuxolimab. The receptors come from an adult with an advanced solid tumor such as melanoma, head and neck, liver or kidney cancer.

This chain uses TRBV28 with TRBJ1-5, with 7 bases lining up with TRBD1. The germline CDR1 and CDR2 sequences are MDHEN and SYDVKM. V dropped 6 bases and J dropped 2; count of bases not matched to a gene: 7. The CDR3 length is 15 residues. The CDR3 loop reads CASRPDRMGNQPQHF. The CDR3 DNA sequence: TGTGCCAGCAGACCGGACAGGATGGGCAATCAGCCCCAGCATTTT.

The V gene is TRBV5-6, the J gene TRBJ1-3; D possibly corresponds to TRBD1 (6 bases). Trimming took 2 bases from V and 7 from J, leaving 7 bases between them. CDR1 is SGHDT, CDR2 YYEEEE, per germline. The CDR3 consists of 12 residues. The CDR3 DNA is TGTGCCAGCAGCTTCGGGGGCAACACCATATATTTT. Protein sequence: CASSFGGNTIYF.

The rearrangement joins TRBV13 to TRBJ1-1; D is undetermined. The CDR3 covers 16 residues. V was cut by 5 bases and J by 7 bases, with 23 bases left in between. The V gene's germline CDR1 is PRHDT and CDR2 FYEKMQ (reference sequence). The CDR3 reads CASSPRPGGPFFEAFF. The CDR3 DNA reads TGTGCCAGCAGCCCTCGGCCAGGAGGCCCATTTTTTGAAGCTTTCTTT.

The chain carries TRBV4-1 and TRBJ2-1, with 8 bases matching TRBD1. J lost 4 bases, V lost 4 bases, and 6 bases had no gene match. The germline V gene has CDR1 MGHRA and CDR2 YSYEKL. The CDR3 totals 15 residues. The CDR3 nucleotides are TGCGCCAGCAGCCCAGGGGGCACCCCTTACAATGAGCAGTTCTTC. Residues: CASSPGGTPYNEQFF.

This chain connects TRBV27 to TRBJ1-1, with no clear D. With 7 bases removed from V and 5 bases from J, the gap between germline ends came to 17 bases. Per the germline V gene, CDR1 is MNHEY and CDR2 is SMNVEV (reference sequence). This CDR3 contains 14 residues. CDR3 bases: TGTGCCAGCACCACGGGGTTAGGGTGGACTGAAGCTTTCTTT. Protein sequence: CASTTGLGWTEAFF.

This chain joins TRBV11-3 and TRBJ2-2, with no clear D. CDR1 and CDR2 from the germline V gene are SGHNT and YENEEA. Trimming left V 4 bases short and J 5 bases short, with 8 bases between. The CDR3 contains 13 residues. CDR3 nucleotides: TGTGCCAGCAGCTCCGACCTTACCGGGGAGCTGTTTTTT. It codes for CASSSDLTGELFF.

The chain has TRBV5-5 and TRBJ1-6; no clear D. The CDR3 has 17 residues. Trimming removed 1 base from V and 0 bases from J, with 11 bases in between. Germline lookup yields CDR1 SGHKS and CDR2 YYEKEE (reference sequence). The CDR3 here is CASSLTGVNSYNSPLHF. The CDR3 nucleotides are TGTGCCAGCAGCTTGACCGGGGTGAACTCCTATAATTCACCCCTCCACTTT.

CDR3 sequence (DNA): TGTGCCAGCAGCACGGGACAGGGATCGACTAGCACAGATACGCAGTATTTT. Residues: CASSTGQGSTSTDTQYF. The chain joins TRBV5-5 to TRBJ2-3; 9 nucleotides line up with TRBD1. CDR1 is SGHKS, CDR2 YYEKEE, per germline (reference sequence). Trimming removed 4 bases from V and 0 bases from J; junction bases left unmatched: 9. The CDR3 consists of 17 residues.

The CDR3 reads CASSGDSGEQYF. CDR3 DNA: TGTGCCAGCAGTGGAGACTCGGGGGAGCAGTACTTC. The chain employs TRBV9 and TRBJ2-7; D might be TRBD2 (5 bases). Trimming pared 5 bases from V and 7 bases from J, leaving 13 bases between. The CDR3 loop spans 12 amino acids. Germline CDR1 reads SGDLS; CDR2 reads YYNGEE.

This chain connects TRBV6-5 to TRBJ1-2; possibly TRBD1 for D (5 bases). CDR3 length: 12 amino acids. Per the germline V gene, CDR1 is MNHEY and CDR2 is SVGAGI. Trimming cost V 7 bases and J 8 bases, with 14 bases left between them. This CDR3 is CASTDSAKGYTF. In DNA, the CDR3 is TGTGCCAGCACCGACAGCGCTAAAGGCTACACCTTC.

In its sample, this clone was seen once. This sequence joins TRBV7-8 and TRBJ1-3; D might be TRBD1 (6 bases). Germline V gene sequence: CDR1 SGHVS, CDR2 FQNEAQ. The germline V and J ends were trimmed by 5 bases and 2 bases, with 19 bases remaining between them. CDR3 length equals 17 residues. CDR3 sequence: CASSPHALGGTGNTIYF. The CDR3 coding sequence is TGTGCCAGCAGCCCCCATGCGTTGGGGGGCACTGGAAACACCATATATTTT.

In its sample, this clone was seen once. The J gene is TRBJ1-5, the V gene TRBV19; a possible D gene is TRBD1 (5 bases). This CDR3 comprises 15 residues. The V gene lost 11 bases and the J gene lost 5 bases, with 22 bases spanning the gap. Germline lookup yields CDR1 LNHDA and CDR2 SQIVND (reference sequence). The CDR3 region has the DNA TGTGCCTCCGGTGGGGACCAAGTAAGATATCAGCCCCAGCATTTT. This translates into CASGGDQVRYQPQHF.

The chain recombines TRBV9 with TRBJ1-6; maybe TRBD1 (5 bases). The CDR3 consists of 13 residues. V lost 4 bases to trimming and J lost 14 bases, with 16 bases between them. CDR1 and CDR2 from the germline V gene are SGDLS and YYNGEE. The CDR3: CASSPGTRGTLHF. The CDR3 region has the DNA TGTGCCAGCAGCCCCGGGACCCGCGGGACCCTCCACTTT.

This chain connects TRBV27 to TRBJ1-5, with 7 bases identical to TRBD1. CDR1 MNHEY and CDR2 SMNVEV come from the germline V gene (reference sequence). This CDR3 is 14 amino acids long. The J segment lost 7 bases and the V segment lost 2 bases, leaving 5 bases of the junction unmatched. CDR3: CASSLTGATQPQHF. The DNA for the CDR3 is TGTGCCAGCAGTTTAACAGGGGCAACGCAGCCCCAGCATTTT.